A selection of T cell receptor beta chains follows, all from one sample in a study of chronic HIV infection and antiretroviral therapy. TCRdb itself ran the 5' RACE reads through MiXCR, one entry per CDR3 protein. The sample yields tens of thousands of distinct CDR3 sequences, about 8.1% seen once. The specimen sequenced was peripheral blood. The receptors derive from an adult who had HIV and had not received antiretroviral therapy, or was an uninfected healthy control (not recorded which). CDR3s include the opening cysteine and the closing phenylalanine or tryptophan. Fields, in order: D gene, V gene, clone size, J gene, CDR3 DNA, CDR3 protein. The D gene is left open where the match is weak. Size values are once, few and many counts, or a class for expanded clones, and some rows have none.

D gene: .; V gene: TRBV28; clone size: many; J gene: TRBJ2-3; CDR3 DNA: TGTGCCAGCAGTTTATACAACACAGATACGCAGTATTTT; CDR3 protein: CASSLYNTDTQYF
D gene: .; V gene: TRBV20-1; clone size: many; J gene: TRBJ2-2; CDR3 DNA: TGCAGTGCTAGGGGGGTCACCGGGGAGCTGTTTTTT; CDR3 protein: CSARGVTGELFF
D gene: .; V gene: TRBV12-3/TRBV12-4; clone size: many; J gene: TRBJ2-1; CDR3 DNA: TGTGCCAGCAGTTCCTGGGAGAGCTATGAGCAGTTCTTC; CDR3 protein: CASSSWESYEQFF
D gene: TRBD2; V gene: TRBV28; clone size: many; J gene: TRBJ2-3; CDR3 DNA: TGTGCCAGCAGTAAGACCTGGACGGGAGGGCAGTATTTT; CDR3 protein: CASSKTWTGGQYF
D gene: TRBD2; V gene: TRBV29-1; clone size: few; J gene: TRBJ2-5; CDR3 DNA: TGCAGCGTTGACCCCTCTCGACTAGCGGGAGAAGAGACCCAGTACTTC; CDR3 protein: CSVDPSRLAGEETQYF
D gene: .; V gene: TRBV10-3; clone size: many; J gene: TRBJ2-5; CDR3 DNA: TGTGCCATCAAGCCATCAGAACCGACATCAAAAGAGACCCAGTACTTC; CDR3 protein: CAIKPSEPTSKETQYF
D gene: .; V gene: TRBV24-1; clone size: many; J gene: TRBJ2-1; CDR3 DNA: TGTGCCACCAGCCTGGGGCCCAATGAGCAGTTCTTC; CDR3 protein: CATSLGPNEQFF
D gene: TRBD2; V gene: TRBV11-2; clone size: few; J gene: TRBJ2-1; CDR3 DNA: TGTGCCAGCAGCTTCGGGCTAGCGGGAGAATTGGGGAATGAGCAGTTCTTC; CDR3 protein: CASSFGLAGELGNEQFF
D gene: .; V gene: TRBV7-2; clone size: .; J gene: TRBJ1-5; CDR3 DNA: TGTGCCAGCACCCTAAACAGGGCGCCGGATCAGCCCCAGCATTTT; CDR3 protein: CASTLNRAPDQPQHF
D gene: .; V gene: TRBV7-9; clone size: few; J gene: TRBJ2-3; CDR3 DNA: TGTGCCAGCAGCAGGACGCACCCTAGCACAGATACGCAGTATTTT; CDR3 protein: CASSRTHPSTDTQYF
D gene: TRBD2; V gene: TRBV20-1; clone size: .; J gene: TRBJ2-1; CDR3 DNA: TGCAGTGCTGTCAGCGGGAGTCTAAACAATGAGCAGTTCTTC; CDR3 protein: CSAVSGSLNNEQFF
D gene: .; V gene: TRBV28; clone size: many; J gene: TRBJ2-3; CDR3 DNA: TGTGCCAGCACCCAATCGACAGATACGCAGTATTTT; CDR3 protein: CASTQSTDTQYF
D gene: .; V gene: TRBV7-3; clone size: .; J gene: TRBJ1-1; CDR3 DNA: TGTGCCAGCAGCCCATCTAGGGGTCTCGGGGGAACTTTCTTT; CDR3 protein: CASSPSRGLGGTFF